Listed here are 32 T cell receptor beta chains from one sample, sequenced in a study of T-cell reconstitution after alpha-beta-depleted transplantation in children. Preparation of the TCRbeta library used unique molecular identifiers. TCRdb re-called the PCR reads with MiXCR, one entry per CDR3 protein. The sample lists over 150,000 distinct CDR3 sequences, around 10% occurring once. The sequenced sample was PBMCs, obtained before TCRalphabeta/CD19-depleted stem cell transplant. These receptors originate from a boy younger than 10 with acute myeloid leukemia, due to receive a stem cell transplant.

This chain links TRBV7-3 with TRBJ2-2; TRBD2 might be the D (7 bases). The CDR3 length is 16 residues. V was trimmed by 1 base and J by 6 bases, leaving 15 bases between them. Germline CDR1 is SGHTA and CDR2 is FQGTGA. The chain's CDR3 is CASSLIVGGPSGELFF. The DNA for the CDR3 is TGTGCCAGCAGCTTAATCGTGGGGGGGCCTTCCGGGGAGCTGTTTTTT.

This clonotype has a count of ten or more. In DNA, the CDR3 is TGTGCCAGCAGCTTGGTTAGCACCGGGGAGCTGTTTTTT. Protein: CASSLVSTGELFF. This chain joins TRBV5-6 and TRBJ2-2; D unclear. Germline CDR1 SGHDT, CDR2 YYEEEE. The CDR3 consists of 13 residues. Trimming pared 0 bases from V and 4 bases from J, leaving 4 bases between.

The V call is TRBV2, the J call TRBJ2-7; tentatively, D is TRBD2 (6 bases). Trimming shortened V by 9 bases and J by 6 bases, and 9 bases separated the two germline ends. This CDR3 region has 10 residues. In germline, CDR1 is SNHLY, CDR2 FYNNEI. CDR3 in amino acids: CASGRFEQYV. The CDR3 nucleotides read TGTGCCAGTGGGAGGTTCGAGCAGTACGTC.

The sample holds many counts of this clonotype. This chain connects TRBV4-2 to TRBJ1-6; D unresolved. From germline, CDR1 is LGHNA and CDR2 YNFKEQ. Trimming took off 4 bases at V and 13 bases at J, with 14 bases between the two ends. This CDR3 is built from 13 residues. In DNA, the CDR3 is TGTGCCAGCAGCCGCCGGGAACCGAATCCCCTCCACTTT. It specifies CASSRREPNPLHF.

This clonotype was counted many times. This rearrangement joins TRBV7-9 to TRBJ2-1; TRBD2 matches 7 bases. V dropped 5 bases and J dropped 0; count of bases not matched to a gene: 13. This CDR3 has 18 residues. The germline gives CDR1 SEHNR, CDR2 FQNEAQ (reference sequence). The CDR3 loop is CASSPSSTSVSSYNEQFF. CDR3 in DNA: TGTGCCAGCAGCCCCTCGTCCACTAGCGTGAGCTCCTACAATGAGCAGTTCTTC.

As regards this clonotype: This may be a read error, as it is one base from a much larger clone. The chain joins TRBV7-2 to TRBJ1-2, with D hard to call. The V gene's germline CDR1 is SGHTA and CDR2 FQGNSA. CDR3 length equals 14 residues. CDR3 DNA: TGTGCCAGCAGCTTAGCTTTGGCCAGCGGTGGCGACACCTTC. The encoded protein is CASSLALASGGDTF.

This clonotype came up a few times. V gene TRBV7-9 combines with J gene TRBJ2-1; 11 bases map to TRBD2. Germline V gene data show CDR1 as SEHNR and CDR2 as FQNEAQ (reference sequence). The junction had 5 bases not matched to a gene; V was cut back by 5 bases and J by 2 bases. This CDR3 is built from 16 residues. CDR3 DNA: TGTGCCAGCAGCGCCGGACTAGCGGGCGCCTACAATGAGCAGTTCTTC. Amino acids: CASSAGLAGAYNEQFF.

This clonotype was seen repeatedly, ten times or more. This chain connects TRBV5-1 to TRBJ1-2; TRBD1 matches at 7 bases. Germline trimming cut 0 bases from V and 6 bases from J; bases unmatched to any gene: 5. This CDR3 has 14 amino acids. Germline CDR1 reads SGHRS; CDR2 reads YFSETQ. DNA of the CDR3: TGCGCCAGCAGCTTGGCCCGACAGGGCCATGGCTACACCTTC. This sequence encodes CASSLARQGHGYTF.

This clonotype was counted only a few times. This chain links TRBV29-1 with TRBJ2-2; D is ambiguous. Germline-derived CDR1 and CDR2 are SQVTM and ANQGSEA. This CDR3 comprises 12 residues. V lost 1 base and J 7 bases, leaving 7 bases between the germline ends. Here the CDR3 reads CSVEGRIGELFF. CDR3 bases: TGCAGCGTTGAAGGCCGGATCGGGGAGCTGTTTTTT.

This clonotype was observed at least ten times. This chain links TRBV15 with TRBJ1-1, with D possibly matching TRBD1 (5 bases). Per the germline V gene, CDR1 is LNHNV and CDR2 is YYDKDF (reference sequence). CDR3 length equals 15 residues. Trimming pared 3 bases from V and 4 bases from J, leaving 15 bases between. The CDR3 coding sequence is TGTGCCACCAGCAGGGGCCGGGGCAGGGCCACTGAAGCTTTCTTT. Translated, it gives CATSRGRGRATEAFF.

This clonotype was seen repeatedly, ten times or more. The chain combines TRBV7-3 with TRBJ2-6; D not resolved. Germline loops: CDR1 SGHTA, CDR2 FQGTGA. The ends were cut back, 5 bases at V and 1 base at J, with 6 bases in the middle. The CDR3 covers 14 residues. DNA for the CDR3: TGTGCCAGCAGCCCAGGATCTGGGGCCAACGTCCTGACTTTC. This gives the protein CASSPGSGANVLTF.

This clonotype has ten or more counts. The V call is TRBV4-1, the J call TRBJ2-7, with 10 positions matching TRBD2. The CDR3 sequence is 17 residues long. After removal of 2 bases from V and 6 bases from J, the junction contained 13 bases not matched to a gene. CDR1 and CDR2 from the germline V gene are MGHRA and YSYEKL. The CDR3 here is CASSQKILAGAPSEQYF. The CDR3 coding sequence is TGCGCCAGCAGCCAAAAGATCCTAGCGGGAGCACCCTCCGAGCAGTACTTC.

This clonotype was seen repeatedly, ten times or more. This sequence joins TRBV7-9 and TRBJ1-2, with 8 bases fitting TRBD1. Germline-derived CDR1 and CDR2 are SEHNR and FQNEAQ (reference sequence). J lost 2 bases, V lost 5 bases, and 7 bases had no gene match. The CDR3 is made up of 15 amino acids. CDR3 nucleotide sequence: TGTGCCAGCAGCCCCTCCCGACAGGGGAACTATGGCTACACCTTC. Residues: CASSPSRQGNYGYTF.

In this sample, this clonotype turned up many times. This chain joins TRBV20-1 and TRBJ2-5; D possibly corresponds to TRBD1 (6 bases). Germline V gene data show CDR1 as DFQATT and CDR2 as SNEGSKA (reference sequence). The CDR3 is made up of 15 amino acids. Trimming shortened V by 0 bases and J by 1 base, and 12 bases separated the two germline ends. CDR3 in amino acids: CSARDGGRGQETQYF. The CDR3 nucleotides are TGCAGTGCTAGAGATGGGGGCAGGGGCCAAGAGACCCAGTACTTC.

Ten or more counts support this clonotype. The genes are TRBV3-1 and TRBJ2-1; D might be TRBD1 (6 bases). The CDR3 has 15 amino acids. The germline V and J ends were trimmed by 0 bases and 10 bases, with 16 bases remaining between them. CDR1 and CDR2 (germline): LGHDT, YNNKEL (reference sequence). CDR3 bases: TGTGCCAGCAGCCAAGATATGGACAGAAGAGGGGAGCAGTTCTTC. This translates into CASSQDMDRRGEQFF.

This clonotype was observed at least ten times. The V call is TRBV20-1, the J call TRBJ1-2, with D uncertain. The V end was cut by 2 bases, the J end by 1 base, with 17 bases between. CDR3 size: 16 residues. Germline CDR1 and CDR2: DFQATT and SNEGSKA (reference sequence). CDR3 residues: CSARPIEKILNYGYTF. CDR3 nucleotide sequence: TGCAGTGCTAGACCTATAGAAAAAATTCTTAACTATGGCTACACCTTC.

This clonotype was observed at least ten times. This rearrangement joins TRBV2 to TRBJ2-5; no definite D call. This CDR3 region has 12 residues. Looked up from germline, CDR1 is SNHLY and CDR2 is FYNNEI. V gave up 7 bases and J gave up 5 bases, with 11 bases separating them. For the CDR3, the DNA is TGTGCCAGCACGCAGTACGGTGAGACCCAGTACTTC. Translating it yields CASTQYGETQYF.

At least ten counts were recorded for this clonotype. The DNA of the CDR3 is TGTGCCAGCAGTGACGCGGCGGGGGATTACAATGAGCAGTTCTTC. Protein sequence: CASSDAAGDYNEQFF. The chain employs TRBV6-4 and TRBJ2-1; 7 nucleotides agree with TRBD2. Germline assignment: CDR1 MRHNA and CDR2 SNTAGT. There are 15 residues in the CDR3. The trim removed 2 bases at V and 4 bases at J, leaving 5 bases unmatched.

This clonotype was detected ten times or more. The rearrangement uses TRBV27 and TRBJ1-1; possibly TRBD1 for D (5 bases). The germline CDR1 and CDR2 sequences are MNHEY and SMNVEV (reference sequence). The V end lost 3 bases, the J end lost 0 bases, and 17 bases lay between the germline ends. The CDR3 extends over 17 amino acids. This chain's CDR3 is CASSLRGFAGMNTEAFF. Here the CDR3 DNA reads TGTGCCAGCAGTTTGAGAGGGTTCGCAGGGATGAACACTGAAGCTTTCTTT.

There are many counts of this clonotype. This sequence joins TRBV18 and TRBJ2-7, with 13 bases that match TRBD2. After removal of 5 bases from V and 4 bases from J, the junction contained 5 bases not matched to a gene. Germline lookup yields CDR1 KGHSH and CDR2 LQKENI. The length of the CDR3 is 15 residues. The CDR3 nucleotides read TGTGCCAGCTCATCAACTAGCGGGGGGGCTTACGAGCAGTACGTC. This sequence encodes CASSSTSGGAYEQYV.

This rearrangement joins TRBV7-8 to TRBJ2-1; 10 positions agree with TRBD2. Germline loops: CDR1 SGHVS, CDR2 FQNEAQ. V was pared by 5 bases and J by 6 bases, with 7 bases of the junction left unmatched. The CDR3 runs 15 residues. CDR3 sequence: CASSTLAGEGNEQFF. CDR3 sequence (DNA): TGTGCCAGCAGCACCCTAGCGGGAGAGGGCAATGAGCAGTTCTTC.

The table lists this clonotype with many counts. This sequence joins TRBV20-1 and TRBJ1-2; possible D gene TRBD1, 5 bases. The germline V gene has CDR1 DFQATT and CDR2 SNEGSKA (reference sequence). CDR3 length equals 12 residues. The V and J ends lost 6 bases and 8 bases respectively, with 16 bases between them. The CDR3 DNA reads as TGCAGTGCCCTAAGGGACGGAGGCGGCTACACCTTC. Amino acids: CSALRDGGGYTF.

The J gene is TRBJ2-1, the V gene TRBV20-1, with D perhaps TRBD2 (6 bases). There are 16 residues in the CDR3. Per germline, CDR1 DFQATT and CDR2 SNEGSKA (reference sequence). The V and J ends lost 0 bases and 10 bases respectively, with 22 bases between them. The CDR3 protein is CSARDGGQADQGEQFF. In DNA, the CDR3 is TGCAGTGCTAGAGATGGAGGGCAGGCCGACCAAGGGGAGCAGTTCTTC.

This clonotype was seen at least ten times. V usage is TRBV6-5 and J usage is TRBJ2-5; D remains ambiguous. The CDR3 sequence is 11 residues long. V lost 6 bases to trimming and J lost 5 bases, with 7 bases between them. The germline V gene encodes CDR1 MNHEY and CDR2 SVGAGI. For the CDR3, the DNA is TGTGCCAGCAGAAACTGGGAGACCCAGTACTTC. Protein sequence: CASRNWETQYF.

Comments on this clonotype: Being one base from a much bigger clone, this may be a read error. It is likely a read error, because the conserved phenylalanine at the end of the CDR3 is missing. The chain employs TRBV3-1 and TRBJ1-2; tentative D call: TRBD1 (6 bases). The CDR3 is made up of 15 amino acids. Germline assignment: CDR1 LGHDT and CDR2 YNNKEL (reference sequence). V was trimmed by 1 base and J by 1 base, leaving 10 bases between them. The CDR3 loop is CASSQVGGHNYGYTL. DNA of the CDR3: TGTGCCAGCAGCCAAGTAGGGGGGCATAACTATGGCTACACCTTG.

This clonotype has a count of ten or more. This sequence joins TRBV20-1 and TRBJ1-1, with D perhaps matching TRBD1 (5 bases). CDR3 length: 13 residues. V was shortened by 6 bases and J by 0 bases, with 11 bases between the two germline ends. The germline gives CDR1 DFQATT, CDR2 SNEGSKA (reference sequence). The CDR3 nucleotides read TGCAGTGCCCAGGGTTCCATGAACACTGAAGCTTTCTTT. This gives the protein CSAQGSMNTEAFF.

Of note for this clonotype: This may come from a read error, since a much larger clone is one base off. For the CDR3, the DNA is TGCACTGCTAGAGCGGGTCCCCTCGCCTACAATGAGCAGTTCTTC. This gives the protein CTARAGPLAYNEQFF. The chain carries TRBV20-1 and TRBJ2-1; the D gene is possibly TRBD2 (6 bases). This CDR3 is 15 amino acids long. Germline V gene sequence: CDR1 DFQATT, CDR2 SNEGSKA (reference sequence).

At least ten counts were recorded for this clonotype. This sequence joins TRBV3-1 and TRBJ1-1; D unclear. The CDR3 contains 11 residues. V lost 8 bases and J 6 bases, leaving 10 bases between the germline ends. From germline, CDR1 is LGHDT and CDR2 YNNKEL (reference sequence). The CDR3 here is CASGGASEAFF. CDR3 sequence (DNA): TGTGCCAGCGGAGGCGCCTCTGAAGCTTTCTTT. Full variable domain (remainder filled in from reference TRBV3-1 and TRBJ1-1): DTAVSQTPKYLVTQMGNDKSIKCEQNLGHDTMYWYKQDSKKFLKIMFSYNNKELIINETVPNRFSPKSPDKAHLNLHINSLELGDSAVYFCASGGASEAFFGQGTRLTVV.

This clonotype was counted many times. The chain has TRBV12-3 or TRBV12-4 and TRBJ1-3, with D possibly TRBD1 on 5 matching bases. The V and J ends lost 5 bases and 3 bases respectively, with 20 bases between them. The CDR3 is 17 residues long. The CDR3 sequence is CASSTLGTAEYGNTIYF. CDR3 nucleotides: TGTGCCAGCAGTACACTCGGGACCGCCGAATATGGAAACACCATATATTTT.

This rearrangement joins TRBV4-2 to TRBJ2-6; no clear D. Looked up from germline, CDR1 is LGHNA and CDR2 is YNFKEQ. The CDR3 length is 17 residues. V lost 4 bases, J lost 3 bases, and 16 bases lay in between. The CDR3: CASSRGRLGYGANVLTF. CDR3 coding DNA: TGTGCCAGCAGCCGTGGGCGCCTGGGGTATGGGGCCAACGTCCTGACTTTC.

This clonotype was observed a handful of times. This may come from a read error, since a much larger clone is one base off. The chain recombines TRBV21-1 with TRBJ2-7. TRBV21-1 is a listed pseudogene. The CDR3 extends over 16 amino acids. This CDR3 reads CASIYVGLIGSYEQYF. CDR3 nucleotide sequence: TGTGCCAGCATATACGTAGGGTTGATCGGCTCCTACGAGCAGTACTTC.

This clonotype was seen repeatedly, ten times or more. This chain joins TRBV6-1 and TRBJ1-2; TRBD1 is a possible D gene (5 bases). Germline CDR1 and CDR2: MNHNS and SASEGT. This CDR3 comprises 14 residues. Trimming took off 6 bases at V and 6 bases at J, with 17 bases between the two ends. The CDR3 nucleotides are TGTGCCAGCAGCGCCAGGGTAGGGATTCATGGCTACACCTTC. Translated, it gives CASSARVGIHGYTF.